This T cell receptor (beta chain) was found in a study of T-cell memory formation after mild COVID-19. On the study more broadly: The study found TCR clusters largely donor specific.

MiXCR was run by TCRdb on the 5' RACE reads, yielding one entry per CDR3 protein. The sample contains 58,000 or so distinct CDR3 sequences, around a quarter of which appear only once. For this clonotype: The antigen is unknown.

Study-wide findings and caveats: Later expanders leaned toward CD4+, whereas clones contracting from day 15 to 85 were balanced CD4/CD8.

The receptor was derived from a man between 18 and 29 years old who had mild COVID-19 (a few samples of this study predate the infection). Cell type and time point are not known. Sequencing was done on a sample of PBMCs or a T cell subset sorted from them (not recorded which).

CDR3 region: CAISDGTSGVSSYNEQFF. In DNA form, the CDR3 reads TGTGCCATCAGTGATGGGACTAGCGGGGTCAGCTCCTACAATGAGCAGTTCTTC. The chain carries TRBV10-3 and TRBJ2-1, with TRBD2 matching over 13 bases. The ends lost 3 bases at V and 0 bases at J; junction bases unmatched: 5. The CDR3 runs to 18 residues. CDR1 ENHRY and CDR2 SYGVKD come from the germline V gene.